This T cell receptor (beta chain) was recovered during a study of OX40 agonist ivuxolimab in advanced cancers. The wider study: Patients received ivuxolimab, an intravenous treatment, every 2 weeks at 0.01 to 10 mg/kg.

Germline CDR1 reads MDHEN; CDR2 reads SYDVKM. Trimming removed 5 bases from V and 4 bases from J, with 7 bases in between. The CDR3 covers 12 residues. Measured with immunoSEQ multiplex PCR; TCRdb has only the in-frame clones, and not every one. The sample holds 60,000 to 70,000 clones, over 80% seen once. The chain recombines TRBV28 with TRBJ2-3; no clear D. The receptor was isolated from an adult with an advanced solid tumor such as melanoma, head and neck, liver or kidney cancer. The sequenced sample was CD4+ or CD8+ T cells sorted from blood, obtained in a trial of the OX40 agonist ivuxolimab. The CDR3, as DNA: TGTGCCAGCAGTCCAGCTCCAGATACGCAGTATTTT. It translates to CASSPAPDTQYF.